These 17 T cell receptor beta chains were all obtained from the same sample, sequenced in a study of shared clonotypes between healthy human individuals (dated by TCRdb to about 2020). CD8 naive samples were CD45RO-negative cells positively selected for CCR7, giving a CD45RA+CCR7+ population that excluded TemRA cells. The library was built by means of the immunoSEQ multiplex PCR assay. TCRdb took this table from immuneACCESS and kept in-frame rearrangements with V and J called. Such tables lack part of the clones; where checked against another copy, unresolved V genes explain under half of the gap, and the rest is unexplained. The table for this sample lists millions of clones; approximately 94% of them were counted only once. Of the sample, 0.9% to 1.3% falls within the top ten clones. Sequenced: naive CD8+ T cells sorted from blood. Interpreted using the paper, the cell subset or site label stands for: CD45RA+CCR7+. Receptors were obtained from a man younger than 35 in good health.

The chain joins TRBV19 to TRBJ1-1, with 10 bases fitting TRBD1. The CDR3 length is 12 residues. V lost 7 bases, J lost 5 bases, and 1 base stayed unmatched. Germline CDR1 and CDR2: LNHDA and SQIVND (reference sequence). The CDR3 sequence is CASTGQGTEAFF. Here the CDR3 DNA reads TGTGCCAGTACGGGACAGGGGACTGAAGCTTTCTTT.

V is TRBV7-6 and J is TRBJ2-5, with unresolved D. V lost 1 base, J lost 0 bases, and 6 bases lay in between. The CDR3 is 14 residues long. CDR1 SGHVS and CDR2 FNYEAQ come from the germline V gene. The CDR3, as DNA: TGTGCCAGCAGCTTAGGACTGTACCAAGAGACCCAGTACTTC. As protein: CASSLGLYQETQYF.

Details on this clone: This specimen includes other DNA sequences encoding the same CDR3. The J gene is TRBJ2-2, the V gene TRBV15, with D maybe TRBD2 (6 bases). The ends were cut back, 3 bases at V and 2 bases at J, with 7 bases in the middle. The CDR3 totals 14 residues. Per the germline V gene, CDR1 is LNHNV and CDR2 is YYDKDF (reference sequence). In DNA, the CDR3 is TGTGCCACCAGCAGTAGCGGTAACACCGGGGAGCTGTTTTTT. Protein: CATSSSGNTGELFF.

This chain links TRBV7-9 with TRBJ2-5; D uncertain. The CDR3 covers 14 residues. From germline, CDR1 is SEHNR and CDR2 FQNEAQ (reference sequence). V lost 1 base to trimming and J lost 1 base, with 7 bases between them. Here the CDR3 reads CASSLDQRQETQYF. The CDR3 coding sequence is TGTGCCAGCAGCTTAGACCAGCGCCAAGAGACCCAGTACTTC. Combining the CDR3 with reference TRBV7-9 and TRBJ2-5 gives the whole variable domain DTGVSQNPRHKITKRGQNVTFRCDPISEHNRLYWYRQTLGQGPEFLTYFQNEAQLEKSRLLSDRFSAERPKGSFSTLEIQRTEQGDSAMYLCASSLDQRQETQYFGPGTRLLVL.

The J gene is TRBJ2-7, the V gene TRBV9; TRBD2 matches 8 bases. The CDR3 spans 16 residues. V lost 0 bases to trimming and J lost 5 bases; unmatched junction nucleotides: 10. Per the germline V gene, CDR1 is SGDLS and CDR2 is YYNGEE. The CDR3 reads CASSVDRTAGGDEQYF. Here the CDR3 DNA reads TGTGCCAGCAGCGTAGACCGGACCGCCGGGGGGGACGAGCAGTACTTC.

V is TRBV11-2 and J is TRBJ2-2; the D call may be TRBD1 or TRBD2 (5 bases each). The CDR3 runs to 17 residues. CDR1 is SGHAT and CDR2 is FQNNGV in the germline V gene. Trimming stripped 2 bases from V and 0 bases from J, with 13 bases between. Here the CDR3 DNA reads TGTGCCAGCAGCTTAAACTCCGGGACGGCGAACACCGGGGAGCTGTTTTTT. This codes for CASSLNSGTANTGELFF.

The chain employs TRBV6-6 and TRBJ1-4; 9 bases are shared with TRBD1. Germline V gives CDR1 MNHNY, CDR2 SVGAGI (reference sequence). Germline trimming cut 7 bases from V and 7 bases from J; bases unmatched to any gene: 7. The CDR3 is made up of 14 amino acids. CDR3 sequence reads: CASNEQGAGEKLFF. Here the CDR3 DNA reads TGTGCCAGCAACGAACAGGGGGCTGGTGAAAAACTGTTTTTT.

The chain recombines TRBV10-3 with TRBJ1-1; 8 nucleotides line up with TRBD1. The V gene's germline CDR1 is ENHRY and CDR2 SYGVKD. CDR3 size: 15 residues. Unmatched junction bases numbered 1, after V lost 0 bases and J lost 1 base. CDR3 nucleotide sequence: TGTGCCATCAGTGAGTCGGACAGGGCGAACACTGAAGCTTTCTTT. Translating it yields CAISESDRANTEAFF.

The CDR3 coding sequence is TGTGCCAGCTCAAGACCGGGACAGGGGGCTGATACGCAGTATTTT. It specifies CASSRPGQGADTQYF. The chain recombines TRBV18 with TRBJ2-3; 12 nucleotides align to TRBD1. There are 15 residues in the CDR3. The V and J ends lost 5 bases and 6 bases, in that order; junction bases with no gene match: 6. Per germline, CDR1 KGHSH and CDR2 LQKENI. The full variable domain, its missing parts supplied by reference TRBV18 and TRBJ2-3, is NAGVMQNPRHLVRRRGQEARLRCSPMKGHSHVYWYRQLPEEGLKFMVYLQKENIIDESGMPKERFSAEFPKEGPSILRIQQVVRGDSAAYFCASSRPGQGADTQYFGPGTRLTVL.

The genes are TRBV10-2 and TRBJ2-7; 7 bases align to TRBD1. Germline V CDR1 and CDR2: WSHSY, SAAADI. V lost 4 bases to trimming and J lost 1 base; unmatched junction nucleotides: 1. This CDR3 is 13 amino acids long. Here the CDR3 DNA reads TGCGCCAGCAGTGGGGACAGTTCCTACGAGCAGTACTTC. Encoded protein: CASSGDSSYEQYF.

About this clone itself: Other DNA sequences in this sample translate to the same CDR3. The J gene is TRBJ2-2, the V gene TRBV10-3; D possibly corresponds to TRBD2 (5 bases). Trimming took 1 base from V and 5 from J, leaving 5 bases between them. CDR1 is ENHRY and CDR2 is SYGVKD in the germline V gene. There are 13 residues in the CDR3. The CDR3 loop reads CAISELATGELFF. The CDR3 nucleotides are TGTGCCATCAGTGAGTTAGCGACCGGGGAGCTGTTTTTT.

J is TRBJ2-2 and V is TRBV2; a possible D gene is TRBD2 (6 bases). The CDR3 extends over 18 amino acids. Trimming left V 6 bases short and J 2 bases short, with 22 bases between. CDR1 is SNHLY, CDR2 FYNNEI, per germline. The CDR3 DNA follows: TGTGCCAGCAGGGGGAGATACGGGAGCGGCTATAACACCGGGGAGCTGTTTTTT. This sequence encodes CASRGRYGSGYNTGELFF.

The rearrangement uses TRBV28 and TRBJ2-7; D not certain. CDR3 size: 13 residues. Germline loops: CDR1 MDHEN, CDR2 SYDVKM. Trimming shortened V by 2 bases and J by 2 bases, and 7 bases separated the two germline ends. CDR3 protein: CASSLQATYEQYF. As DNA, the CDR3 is TGTGCCAGCAGTTTACAGGCAACCTACGAGCAGTACTTC.

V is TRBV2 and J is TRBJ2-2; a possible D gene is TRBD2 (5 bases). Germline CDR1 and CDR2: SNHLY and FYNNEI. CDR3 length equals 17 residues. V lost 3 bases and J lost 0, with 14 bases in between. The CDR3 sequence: CASSDGIGRTNTGELFF. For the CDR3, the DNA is TGTGCCAGCAGTGACGGGATTGGACGGACGAACACCGGGGAGCTGTTTTTT.

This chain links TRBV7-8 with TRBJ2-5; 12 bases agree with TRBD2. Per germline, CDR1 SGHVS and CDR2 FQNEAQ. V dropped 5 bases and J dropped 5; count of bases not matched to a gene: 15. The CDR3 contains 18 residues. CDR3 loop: CASSPKLAGGPAGETQYF. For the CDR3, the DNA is TGTGCCAGCAGCCCCAAACTAGCGGGGGGCCCGGCGGGGGAGACCCAGTACTTC. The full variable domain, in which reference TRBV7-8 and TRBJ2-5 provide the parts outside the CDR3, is GAGVSQSPRYKVAKRGQDVALRCDPISGHVSLFWYQQALGQGPEFLTYFQNEAQLDKSGLPSDRFFAERPEGSVSTLKIQRTQQEDSAVYLCASSPKLAGGPAGETQYFGPGTRLLVL.

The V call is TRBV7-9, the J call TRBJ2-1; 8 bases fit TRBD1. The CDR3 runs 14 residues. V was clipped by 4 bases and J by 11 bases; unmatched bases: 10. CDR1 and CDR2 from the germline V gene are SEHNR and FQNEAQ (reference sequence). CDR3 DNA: TGTGCCAGCAGCTCTCCAACCAGGGGGCATCAGCAGTTCTTC. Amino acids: CASSSPTRGHQQFF.

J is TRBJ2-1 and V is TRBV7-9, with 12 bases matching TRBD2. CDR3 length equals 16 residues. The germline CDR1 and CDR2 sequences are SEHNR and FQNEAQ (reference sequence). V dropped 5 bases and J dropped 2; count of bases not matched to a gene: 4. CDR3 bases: TGTGCCAGCAGCATAGGGACTAGCGGGCCCTACAATGAGCAGTTCTTC. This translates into CASSIGTSGPYNEQFF.